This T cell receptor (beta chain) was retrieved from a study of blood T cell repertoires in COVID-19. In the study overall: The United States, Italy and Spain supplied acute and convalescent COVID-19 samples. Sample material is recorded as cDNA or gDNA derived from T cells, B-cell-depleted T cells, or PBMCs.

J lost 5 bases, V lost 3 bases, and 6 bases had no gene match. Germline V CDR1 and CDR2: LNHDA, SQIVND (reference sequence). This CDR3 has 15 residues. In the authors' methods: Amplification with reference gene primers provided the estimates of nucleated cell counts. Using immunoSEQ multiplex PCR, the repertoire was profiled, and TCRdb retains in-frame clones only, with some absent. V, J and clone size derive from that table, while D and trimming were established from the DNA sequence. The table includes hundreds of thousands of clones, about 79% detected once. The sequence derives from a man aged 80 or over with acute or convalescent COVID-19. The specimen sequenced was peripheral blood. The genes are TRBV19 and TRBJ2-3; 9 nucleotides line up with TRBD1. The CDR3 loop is CASSIRDRAGDTQYF. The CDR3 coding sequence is TGTGCCAGTAGTATCAGGGACAGGGCTGGAGATACGCAGTATTTT.